Below, 32 T cell receptor beta chains from the same sample are listed, as sequenced in a study of shared clonotypes between healthy human individuals (dated by TCRdb to 2018 to 2021). Libraries came from the immunoSEQ multiplex PCR assay. TCRdb took over this immuneACCESS table, retaining in-frame rearrangements with V and J assigned. Such tables are incomplete; in checked studies, under half of the missing clones stem from an unresolved V gene, and the remainder is unexplained. The sample data list some 2,500,000 clones, and over 85% of these were observed just once. Approximately 0.37% of the sample belongs to the ten largest clones. Sequenced: naive CD4+ T cells from PBMCs. The sample's cell subset or site label, decoded: CD45RA+ positively selected. These receptors were obtained from a man aged 18 to 29 in good health. Some clones in this sample may be carry-over from other donors' samples.

The chain joins TRBV10-3 to TRBJ1-2; no definite D call. The germline gives CDR1 ENHRY, CDR2 SYGVKD. The CDR3 totals 17 residues. V was trimmed by 3 bases and J by 1 base, leaving 18 bases between them. The CDR3 loop is CAISDPRGLRDNYGYTF. CDR3 nucleotide sequence: TGTGCCATCAGTGACCCTCGCGGTTTAAGGGATAACTATGGCTACACCTTC.

The rearrangement links TRBV27 to TRBJ1-4, with D maybe TRBD1 (6 bases). CDR3 length: 16 amino acids. Per germline, CDR1 MNHEY and CDR2 SMNVEV (reference sequence). Trimming shortened V by 5 bases and J by 8 bases, and 21 bases separated the two germline ends. CDR3 protein: CASSPTTGTRGEKLFF. Here the CDR3 DNA reads TGTGCCAGCAGTCCGACCACCGGGACACGGGGAGAAAAACTGTTTTTT.

To note about this clone: Other DNA sequences within the sample encode an identical CDR3. V and J are TRBV5-1 and TRBJ2-1; tentative D call: TRBD2 (6 bases). The V gene's germline CDR1 is SGHRS and CDR2 YFSETQ. V was shortened by 4 bases and J by 7 bases, with 12 bases between the two germline ends. CDR3 length: 13 amino acids. CDR3 DNA: TGCGCCAGCAGCGTCGGGACTCTTAATGAGCAGTTCTTC. It yields the protein CASSVGTLNEQFF.

The chain has TRBV18 and TRBJ1-1; D not resolved. V gave up 4 bases and J gave up 4 bases, with 10 bases separating them. Germline CDR1 reads KGHSH; CDR2 reads LQKENI. This CDR3 spans 13 amino acids. The CDR3 loop is CASSLGVGTEAFF. The CDR3 coding sequence is TGTGCCAGCTCACTTGGGGTAGGCACTGAAGCTTTCTTT.

The rearrangement links TRBV2 to TRBJ1-5; tentative D call: TRBD1 (6 bases). V lost 8 bases, J lost 1 base, and 9 bases lay in between. The CDR3 loop spans 13 amino acids. The germline V gene has CDR1 SNHLY and CDR2 FYNNEI. The CDR3 DNA is TGTGCCAGCGCAGGGGAGAGCAATCAGCCCCAGCATTTT. Translated, it gives CASAGESNQPQHF.

The chain uses TRBV28 and TRBJ2-1; D is perhaps TRBD1 (6 bases). From germline, CDR1 is MDHEN and CDR2 SYDVKM. This CDR3 region has 14 residues. The germline V and J ends were trimmed by 2 bases and 7 bases, with 12 bases remaining between them. CDR3 bases: TGTGCCAGCAGTTTAGGAACAGGGAAGAATGAGCAGTTCTTC. Translation: CASSLGTGKNEQFF.

V and J are TRBV6-5 and TRBJ1-5, with D possibly being TRBD1 (6 bases). The ends were cut back, 0 bases at V and 8 bases at J, with 8 bases in the middle. CDR3 length: 13 residues. Germline assignment: CDR1 MNHEY and CDR2 SVGAGI. CDR3: CASSYSPGEPQHF. The CDR3 DNA reads as TGTGCCAGCAGTTACTCCCCAGGGGAGCCCCAGCATTTT.

This clone was counted only a few times. The identical CDR3 is also encoded by other nucleotide sequences in the sample. CDR3 in amino acids: CSVGGRVNTEAFF. CDR3 DNA: TGCAGCGTTGGGGGACGTGTGAACACTGAAGCTTTCTTT. The chain is built from TRBV29-1 and TRBJ1-1, with D perhaps matching TRBD1 (5 bases). CDR1 and CDR2 from the germline V gene are SQVTM and ANQGSEA. Trimming removed 4 bases from V and 0 bases from J, with 9 bases in between. The CDR3 contains 13 residues.

Worth noting for this clone: Other DNA sequences within the sample encode an identical CDR3. V gene TRBV6-5 combines with J gene TRBJ1-2; D is undetermined. CDR3 length: 14 residues. The germline CDR1 and CDR2 sequences are MNHEY and SVGAGI. The V end was cut by 5 bases, the J end by 2 bases, with 12 bases between. CDR3 loop: CASSPGGLNYGYTF. In nucleotides, the CDR3 is TGTGCCAGCAGTCCAGGAGGACTAAACTATGGCTACACCTTC.

This sequence joins TRBV28 and TRBJ2-5; no reliable D call. Trimming took 6 bases from V and 7 from J, leaving 21 bases between them. The CDR3 is 15 residues long. Germline CDR1 is MDHEN and CDR2 is SYDVKM. The chain's CDR3 is CASSTVSRAAGTQYF. The DNA of the CDR3 is TGTGCCAGCAGCACCGTCAGCCGGGCCGCCGGGACCCAGTACTTC.

V usage is TRBV7-8 and J usage is TRBJ2-7; weak D call: TRBD1 (5 bases). Looked up from germline, CDR1 is SGHVS and CDR2 is FQNEAQ. V lost 2 bases and J 0 bases, leaving 14 bases between the germline ends. The CDR3 runs to 16 residues. CDR3 residues: CASSLSGRVSSYEQYF. Written as DNA, the CDR3 is TGTGCCAGCAGCTTATCGGGCAGGGTAAGCTCCTACGAGCAGTACTTC.

This chain links TRBV5-8 with TRBJ2-3; 10 bases are shared with TRBD2. The germline V gene encodes CDR1 SGHTS and CDR2 YDEGEE. The ends lost 0 bases at V and 5 bases at J; junction bases unmatched: 9. This CDR3 has 17 amino acids. CDR3 nucleotides: TGTGCCAGCAGCTTGGCCGTTCTAGCGGGAGTTGAAGATACGCAGTATTTT. Protein product: CASSLAVLAGVEDTQYF.

In this sample, this clone turned up once. The rearrangement links TRBV18 to TRBJ2-7; no reliable D call. The germline V and J ends were trimmed by 3 bases and 1 base, with 10 bases remaining between them. The germline gives CDR1 KGHSH, CDR2 LQKENI. The CDR3 contains 14 residues. CDR3 coding DNA: TGTGCCAGCTCACCGTCTCGTATATCCTACGAGCAGTACTTC. This gives the protein CASSPSRISYEQYF.

This chain links TRBV5-4 with TRBJ1-4; TRBD1 agrees at 8 bases. With 3 bases clipped from V and 8 bases from J, the junction kept 6 bases outside the gene matches. The V gene's germline CDR1 is SGHNT and CDR2 YYREEE (reference sequence). The CDR3 runs 14 residues. The CDR3 spells CASSSGTGWEKLFF. As DNA, the CDR3 is TGTGCCAGCAGCTCGGGGACAGGTTGGGAAAAACTGTTTTTT. Filled out from reference TRBV5-4 and TRBJ1-4, the complete variable domain reads ETGVTQSPTHLIKTRGQQVTLRCSSQSGHNTVSWYQQALGQGPQFIFQYYREEENGRGNFPPRFSGLQFPNYSSELNVNALELDDSALYLCASSSGTGWEKLFFGSGTQLSVL.

The rearrangement links TRBV5-6 to TRBJ2-3; 10 bases map to TRBD1. The CDR3 runs to 15 residues. The ends lost 4 bases at V and 5 bases at J; junction bases unmatched: 7. Germline loops: CDR1 SGHDT, CDR2 YYEEEE. In nucleotides, the CDR3 is TGTGCCAGCAGCCCGGGACAGGGGTGGCGAGATACGCAGTATTTT. It codes for CASSPGQGWRDTQYF.

The chain is built from TRBV30 and TRBJ2-7; 8 positions match TRBD2. With V trimmed by 7 bases and J by 2 bases, 4 bases remained unmatched. This CDR3 region has 12 residues. Germline CDR1 is GTSNPN and CDR2 is SVGIG (reference sequence). The CDR3, as DNA: TGTGCCTCGGGAGGGCCCCCCTACGAGCAGTACTTC. This codes for CASGGPPYEQYF.

The J gene is TRBJ2-5, the V gene TRBV6-6; D is ambiguous. Trimming removed 4 bases from V and 2 bases from J, with 17 bases in between. Germline CDR1 reads MNHNY; CDR2 reads SVGAGI (reference sequence). The CDR3 contains 16 residues. The CDR3 is CASSFYKGPGQETQYF. CDR3 coding DNA: TGTGCCAGCAGTTTCTATAAAGGACCCGGTCAAGAGACCCAGTACTTC.

The chain joins TRBV18 to TRBJ2-7; no clear D gene. V lost 0 bases and J lost 6, with 15 bases in between. The germline CDR1 and CDR2 sequences are KGHSH and LQKENI. This CDR3 region has 15 residues. In DNA, the CDR3 is TGTGCCAGCTCACCACCCTCAGGAGACCCCTCCGAGCAGTACTTC. It yields the protein CASSPPSGDPSEQYF.

The J gene is TRBJ2-1, the V gene TRBV7-2, with 8 nucleotides matching TRBD2. J lost 15 bases, V lost 5 bases, and 12 bases had no gene match. Germline values: CDR1 SGHTA, CDR2 FQGNSA. This CDR3 region has 13 residues. DNA of the CDR3: TGTGCCAGCAGCCCACCTAGCGGGTGGTTCTGGTTCTTC. Its translation: CASSPPSGWFWFF.

The gene calls are TRBV5-4 and TRBJ2-3; perhaps TRBD2 as D (6 bases). Germline V gene sequence: CDR1 SGHNT, CDR2 YYREEE (reference sequence). The CDR3 runs 14 residues. Trimming pared 0 bases from V and 5 bases from J, leaving 10 bases between. CDR3 in amino acids: CASSLGLGGDTQYF. CDR3 bases: TGTGCCAGCAGCTTGGGACTAGGTGGAGATACGCAGTATTTT.

The gene calls are TRBV4-1 and TRBJ2-1; 9 positions agree with TRBD2. Looked up from germline, CDR1 is MGHRA and CDR2 is YSYEKL. J gave up 2 bases and V 6 bases, and 17 bases lay outside the gene matches. The CDR3 covers 19 residues. CDR3 nucleotides: TGCGCCAGCAGTAGGGGTCCGGTGATAGCGGGAGCCACCTACAATGAGCAGTTCTTC. As protein: CASSRGPVIAGATYNEQFF.

The gene calls are TRBV4-1 and TRBJ1-1; 11 nucleotides match TRBD1. The CDR3 covers 19 residues. Germline lookup yields CDR1 MGHRA and CDR2 YSYEKL. Trimming cost V 1 base and J 6 bases; bases outside gene matches: 16. DNA for the CDR3: TGCGCCAGCAGCCAAGGAGCTCTGGACAGGGGGCGATTAGTTGCTGAAGCTTTCTTT. It yields the protein CASSQGALDRGRLVAEAFF.

The CDR3 DNA is TGCAGTGCCAGACAGGGGGCTGAAGCTTTCTTT. It codes for CSARQGAEAFF. The chain is built from TRBV20-1 and TRBJ1-1; 9 nucleotides agree with TRBD1. The V and J ends lost 6 bases and 6 bases, in that order; junction bases with no gene match: 2. Germline lookup yields CDR1 DFQATT and CDR2 SNEGSKA (reference sequence). There are 11 residues in the CDR3.

J is TRBJ1-1 and V is TRBV28; TRBD1 agrees at 10 bases. V dropped 5 bases and J dropped 1; count of bases not matched to a gene: 4. The germline V gene has CDR1 MDHEN and CDR2 SYDVKM. The CDR3 runs to 15 residues. This CDR3 reads CASSRTGGGNTEAFF. The CDR3 region has the DNA TGTGCCAGCAGTCGGACAGGGGGGGGGAACACTGAAGCTTTCTTT.

The chain carries TRBV5-4 and TRBJ2-3, with a tentative D call TRBD2 (5 bases). CDR3 length equals 13 residues. The V and J ends lost 1 base and 5 bases respectively, with 8 bases between them. Germline CDR1 is SGHNT and CDR2 is YYREEE (reference sequence). For the CDR3, the DNA is TGTGCCAGCAGCTTGTGGGGAGTAGATACGCAGTATTTT. Its protein product is CASSLWGVDTQYF.

This rearrangement joins TRBV5-1 to TRBJ1-2; D may be TRBD1 (6 bases). This CDR3 has 15 residues. Trimming shortened V by 4 bases and J by 4 bases, and 17 bases separated the two germline ends. Per germline, CDR1 SGHRS and CDR2 YFSETQ. The CDR3 DNA follows: TGCGCCAGCAGCCCTCAAGAGGGGGAACGCTATGGCTACACCTTC. It is translated as CASSPQEGERYGYTF.

The chain recombines TRBV10-2 with TRBJ1-4; D unclear. Germline V CDR1 and CDR2: WSHSY, SAAADI. V shed 4 bases and J shed 12 bases, with 9 bases lying between them. The CDR3 is 11 amino acids. This CDR3 is CASSVGTELFF. The CDR3 DNA reads as TGCGCCAGCAGTGTAGGCACGGAACTGTTTTTT.

The chain couples TRBV7-6 to TRBJ1-1; D not resolved. CDR3 length: 15 residues. V was shortened by 1 base and J by 2 bases, with 11 bases between the two germline ends. CDR1 and CDR2 (germline): SGHVS, FNYEAQ. The CDR3 DNA reads as TGTGCCAGCAGCTTAGAACCCGAATACAACACTGAAGCTTTCTTT. This encodes CASSLEPEYNTEAFF.

The chain joins TRBV9 to TRBJ2-5, with 7 bases matching TRBD2. From germline, CDR1 is SGDLS and CDR2 YYNGEE. Losses at the gene ends were 0 bases for V and 5 bases for J; bases not matched to a gene: 7. This CDR3 is 15 amino acids long. The DNA for the CDR3 is TGTGCCAGCAGCGTAGTAGCGGGCCAATGGGAGACCCAGTACTTC. Protein product: CASSVVAGQWETQYF.

This clone appeared a few times. The chain uses TRBV10-1 and TRBJ1-2, with no clear D. The V gene lost 9 bases and the J gene lost 4 bases, with 18 bases spanning the gap. CDR1 is WNHNN and CDR2 is SYGVQD in the germline V gene (reference sequence). The CDR3 loop spans 14 amino acids. As DNA, the CDR3 is TGCGCCAGTCCCAGAATGGCCACACCCTATGGCTACACCTTC. This codes for CASPRMATPYGYTF.

With regard to this clone: Within the sample, other DNA sequences also encode this same CDR3. V is TRBV7-2 and J is TRBJ2-7; D is possibly TRBD1 (6 bases). V was cut by 5 bases and J by 0 bases, with 11 bases left in between. Germline V gives CDR1 SGHTA, CDR2 FQGNSA. The CDR3 is 14 residues long. This CDR3 is CASSLTGFSYEQYF. The CDR3 DNA is TGTGCCAGCAGCCTAACAGGGTTCTCCTACGAGCAGTACTTC.

This clone was counted a single time. Within the sample, other DNA sequences also encode this same CDR3. The CDR3: CASSLRDGNQPQHF. The CDR3 coding sequence is TGTGCCAGCAGTTTGCGTGACGGCAATCAGCCCCAGCATTTT. The rearrangement links TRBV27 to TRBJ1-5; D is unresolved. CDR3 size: 14 residues. The V end lost 3 bases, the J end lost 2 bases, and 8 bases lay between the germline ends. Per the germline V gene, CDR1 is MNHEY and CDR2 is SMNVEV (reference sequence).